The 17 T cell receptor beta chains reported below all come from one sample, sequenced in a study of T cells after yellow fever vaccination. TCRdb processed the 5' RACE reads anew with MiXCR; each CDR3 protein has one entry. Of a few hundred thousand distinct CDR3 sequences listed, about 19% are singletons. The sample in question was PBMCs, obtained 15 days after the yellow fever booster vaccination. The receptors were sampled from a man under 40 who received the YFV17D yellow fever vaccine.

The V and J genes are TRBV29-1 and TRBJ1-1, with a possible D match to TRBD1 (5 bases). Germline lookup yields CDR1 SQVTM and CDR2 ANQGSEA. V shed 6 bases and J shed 1 base, with 15 bases lying between them. The CDR3 totals 14 residues. CDR3 sequence (DNA): TGCAGCGTCCCCGACGGGGCGGCGAACACTGAAGCTTTCTTT. Translation gives CSVPDGAANTEAFF.

This clonotype was counted a few times. The gene calls are TRBV29-1 and TRBJ2-1; D is undetermined. Germline V lookup: CDR1 SQVTM, CDR2 ANQGSEA. V dropped 4 bases and J dropped 6 bases, with 10 bases sitting between them. The CDR3 runs 12 residues. The CDR3 loop is CSVVTATNEQFF. As DNA, the CDR3 is TGCAGCGTTGTTACAGCGACCAATGAGCAGTTCTTC.

This clonotype was counted a few times. CDR3 in DNA: TGCAGCGTTGGCTCTAGAAAAGAGACCCAGTACTTC. It yields the protein CSVGSRKETQYF. This chain connects TRBV29-1 to TRBJ2-5; D gene uncertain. CDR3 length equals 12 residues. V was clipped by 4 bases and J by 3 bases, with 9 bases between them. Germline V gene lookup returns CDR1 SQVTM and CDR2 ANQGSEA.

This rearrangement joins TRBV5-1 to TRBJ2-1; 14 bases match TRBD2. The V segment lost 5 bases and the J segment 7 bases; nucleotides outside the gene matches: 5. Germline V gives CDR1 SGHRS, CDR2 YFSETQ. The CDR3 runs to 15 residues. CDR3 amino acids: CASRFGTSGSNEQFF. CDR3 in DNA: TGCGCCAGCAGGTTCGGGACTAGCGGGAGTAATGAGCAGTTCTTC. The variable domain in full, with the rest retrieved from reference TRBV5-1 and TRBJ2-1, is KAGVTQTPRYLIKTRGQQVTLSCSPISGHRSVSWYQQTPGQGLQFLFEYFSETQRNKGNFPGRFSGRQFSNSRSEMNVSTLELGDSALYLCASRFGTSGSNEQFFGPGTRLTVL.

The chain combines TRBV20-1 with TRBJ2-1; TRBD2 matches at 8 bases. The V segment lost 5 bases and the J segment 9 bases; nucleotides outside the gene matches: 12. The CDR3 runs to 14 residues. Germline CDR1 and CDR2: DFQATT and SNEGSKA (reference sequence). The CDR3 sequence: CSAQKREGQSEQFF. The CDR3 DNA sequence: TGCAGTGCTCAGAAACGGGAGGGCCAAAGTGAGCAGTTCTTC.

This clonotype has just a few counts. The V call is TRBV4-2, the J call TRBJ2-3, with 7 bases lining up with TRBD2. The CDR3 loop spans 14 amino acids. The junction had 9 bases not matched to a gene; V was cut back by 3 bases and J by 9 bases. Germline CDR1 reads LGHNA; CDR2 reads YNFKEQ. The CDR3 loop reads CASSQALEGGTQYF. The CDR3 DNA reads TGTGCCAGCAGCCAGGCCCTCGAGGGAGGGACGCAGTATTTT.

This clonotype was observed a few times. The chain recombines TRBV20-1 with TRBJ2-5; D gene ambiguous. CDR3 length equals 12 residues. Germline V gives CDR1 DFQATT, CDR2 SNEGSKA (reference sequence). V shed 6 bases and J shed 4 bases, with 12 bases lying between them. In DNA, the CDR3 is TGCAGTGCAGTGAGAATGGGAGAGACCCAGTACTTC. Translated: CSAVRMGETQYF.

V gene TRBV5-6 combines with J gene TRBJ1-3; D unresolved. V shed 0 bases and J shed 9 bases, with 7 bases lying between them. From germline, CDR1 is SGHDT and CDR2 YYEEEE. The CDR3 covers 12 residues. The CDR3 here is CASSLAVGTIYF. In nucleotides, the CDR3 is TGTGCCAGCAGCTTGGCCGTGGGCACCATATATTTT.

V is TRBV18 and J is TRBJ2-6, with unresolved D. Trimming pared 4 bases from V and 0 bases from J, leaving 7 bases between. The germline V gene has CDR1 KGHSH and CDR2 LQKENI. This CDR3 has 15 residues. The CDR3 nucleotides are TGTGCCAGCTCACTCAGTTTCTCTGGGGCCAACGTCCTGACTTTC. Amino acid sequence: CASSLSFSGANVLTF.

V gene TRBV20-1 combines with J gene TRBJ2-7; 7 positions match TRBD2. Germline CDR1 reads DFQATT; CDR2 reads SNEGSKA (reference sequence). The CDR3 has 13 amino acids. V was pared by 2 bases and J by 0 bases, with 1 base of the junction left unmatched. The CDR3 is CSARLADSYEQYF. CDR3 DNA: TGCAGTGCTAGACTAGCGGACTCCTACGAGCAGTACTTC.

The chain couples TRBV30 to TRBJ2-1, with D hard to call. The CDR3 sequence is 14 residues long. Trimming took 8 bases from V and 6 from J, leaving 20 bases between them. Germline CDR1 GTSNPN, CDR2 SVGIG (reference sequence). CDR3 bases: TGTGCCGGCGCAGTCCCAGAAAAGCCCAATGAGCAGTTCTTC. This sequence encodes CAGAVPEKPNEQFF. The full variable domain, its missing parts supplied by reference TRBV30 and TRBJ2-1, is SQTIHQWPATLVQPVGSPLSLECTVEGTSNPNLYWYRQAAGRGLQLLFYSVGIGQISSEVPQNLSASRPQDRQFILSSKKLLLSDSGFYLCAGAVPEKPNEQFFGPGTRLTVL.

A few counts support this clonotype. The chain recombines TRBV7-2 with TRBJ2-1, with D perhaps TRBD1 (6 bases). Trimming shortened V by 3 bases and J by 5 bases, and 17 bases separated the two germline ends. Germline lookup yields CDR1 SGHTA and CDR2 FQGNSA. The CDR3 has 16 residues. Written as DNA, the CDR3 is TGTGCCAGCAGCTTGCACAGCCGGGACACTAACAATGAGCAGTTCTTC. This encodes CASSLHSRDTNNEQFF.

The CDR3 region is CATRLDGSNQPQHF. CDR3 in DNA: TGTGCCACCAGATTGGACGGGAGCAATCAGCCCCAGCATTTT. The V gene is TRBV24-1, the J gene TRBJ1-5; D unresolved. Germline CDR1 and CDR2: KGHDR and SFDVKD. The ends were cut back, 7 bases at V and 1 base at J, with 10 bases in the middle. CDR3 length: 14 amino acids.

V is TRBV12-3 or TRBV12-4 and J is TRBJ2-6; D is undetermined. With 5 bases removed from V and 3 bases from J, the gap between germline ends came to 20 bases. The CDR3 loop spans 18 amino acids. The CDR3 sequence is CASSPAGFRVDGANVLTF. DNA of the CDR3: TGTGCCAGCAGTCCGGCCGGGTTTAGGGTTGATGGGGCCAACGTCCTGACTTTC.

This clonotype was picked up many times. The rearrangement uses TRBV7-9 and TRBJ2-3; D possibly uses TRBD1 or TRBD2 (5 bases each). V was cut by 5 bases and J by 1 base, with 10 bases left in between. The CDR3 length is 14 residues. The germline gives CDR1 SEHNR, CDR2 FQNEAQ (reference sequence). The CDR3 reads CASSPRDRTDTQYF. CDR3 nucleotide sequence: TGTGCCAGCAGCCCCAGGGACCGCACAGATACGCAGTATTTT.

This chain joins TRBV20-1 and TRBJ2-2; TRBD2 agrees at 8 bases. This CDR3 is 14 amino acids long. The germline V gene encodes CDR1 DFQATT and CDR2 SNEGSKA (reference sequence). V dropped 6 bases and J dropped 4; count of bases not matched to a gene: 7. The CDR3 reads CSATGTRSTGELFF. The CDR3 nucleotides are TGCAGTGCAACCGGGACTAGAAGCACCGGGGAGCTGTTTTTT.

Concerning this clonotype: At one of its ends the junction is not consistent with the germline gene, which may arise from a read error. The J gene is TRBJ2-1, the V gene TRBV19, with a weak D call TRBD1 (6 bases). Germline-derived CDR1 and CDR2 are LNHDA and SQIVND (reference sequence). This CDR3 has 16 residues. CDR3 sequence: CASSGYRDSSYNEQFF. Written as DNA, the CDR3 is TGTGCCAGTAGTGGATACAGGGATAGCTCCTATAATGAGCAGTTCTTC.